This T cell receptor (beta chain) appears in the sequencing data of a study of T cells expressing NK-cell markers. On the study more broadly: Sequencing of TCR beta repertoires drew on sorted CD3+CD56+NKG2C+, CD3+CD56+NKG2C- and CD3+CD56-NKG2C+ T cells.

TCRdb reanalyzed the 5' RACE reads and collapses them to one entry per CDR3 protein, without DNA. The sample includes around 110,000 distinct CDR3 sequences. Sequences were obtained from blood T cells: a sorted CD56 or NKG2C T cell subset, CD4+ or CD8+ T cells, or bulk PBMC T cells (not recorded which). This receptor was taken from a woman between 18 and 70 years old in good health.

The CDR3 spells CASSFGSYANTGELFF. The J gene is TRBJ2-2, the V gene TRBV7-3. CDR1 SGHTA and CDR2 FQGTGA come from the germline V gene. The CDR3 runs to 16 residues.